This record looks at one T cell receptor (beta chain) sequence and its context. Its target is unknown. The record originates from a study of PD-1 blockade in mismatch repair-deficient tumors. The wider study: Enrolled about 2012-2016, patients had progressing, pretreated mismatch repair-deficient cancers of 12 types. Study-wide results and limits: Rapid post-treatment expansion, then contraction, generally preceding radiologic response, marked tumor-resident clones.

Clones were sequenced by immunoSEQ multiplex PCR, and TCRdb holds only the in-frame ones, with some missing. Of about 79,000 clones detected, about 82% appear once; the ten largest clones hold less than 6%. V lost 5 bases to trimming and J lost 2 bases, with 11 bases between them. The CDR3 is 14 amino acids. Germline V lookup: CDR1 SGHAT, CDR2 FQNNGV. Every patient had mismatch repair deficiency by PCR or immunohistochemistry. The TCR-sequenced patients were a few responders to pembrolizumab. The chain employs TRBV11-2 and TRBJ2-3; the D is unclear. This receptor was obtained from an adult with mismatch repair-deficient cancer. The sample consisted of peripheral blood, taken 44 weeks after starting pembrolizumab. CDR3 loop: CASSRNPHTDTQYF. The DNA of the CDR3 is TGTGCCAGCAGCCGGAATCCCCACACAGATACGCAGTATTTT.